This T cell receptor beta chain was found in a study of T-cell memory formation after mild COVID-19. TCRdb ran MiXCR on the 5' RACE reads and lists one entry per CDR3 protein. The table lists approximately 50,000 distinct CDR3 sequences, roughly a tenth of them singletons. This clonotype was recorded many times. This receptor was identified in an adult woman who had mild COVID-19 (a few samples of this study predate the infection). Cell type and time point are not known. The source material was PBMCs or a T cell subset sorted from them (not recorded which).

CDR3 amino acids: CATGKQGGRDEQYF. In DNA, the CDR3 is TGTGCCACCGGAAAGCAGGGGGGTCGGGACGAGCAGTACTTC. The J gene is TRBJ2-7, the V gene TRBV10-3; weak D call: TRBD1 (7 bases). This CDR3 contains 14 residues. Per germline, CDR1 ENHRY and CDR2 SYGVKD. The V end was cut by 10 bases, the J end by 5 bases, with 21 bases between.